This TCR beta chain came from a study of radiation and T cells in renal cell carcinoma. Repertoires were generated with immunoSEQ multiplex PCR, while TCRdb's copy carries only in-frame clones and drops some. The sample holds about 130,000 clones, roughly four fifths seen once. Indicated time point: blood 2 weeks post-SBRT. Regarding treatment: 15 Gy SBRT to primary tumor, nephrectomy 4 weeks later. The CDR3 has 14 amino acids. Trimming pared 11 bases from V and 2 bases from J, leaving 18 bases between. Germline loops: CDR1 ENHRY, CDR2 SYGVKD. V is TRBV10-3 and J is TRBJ1-1, with D tentatively TRBD1 (6 bases). The receptor was isolated from a woman aged 55-69 years with renal cell carcinoma. Sequenced material: blood, taken from a patient whose treatment included radiotherapy and nephrectomy. The chain's CDR3 is CAACRDTENTEAFF. The CDR3 coding sequence is TGTGCCGCTTGCCGGGACACCGAAAACACTGAAGCTTTCTTT.